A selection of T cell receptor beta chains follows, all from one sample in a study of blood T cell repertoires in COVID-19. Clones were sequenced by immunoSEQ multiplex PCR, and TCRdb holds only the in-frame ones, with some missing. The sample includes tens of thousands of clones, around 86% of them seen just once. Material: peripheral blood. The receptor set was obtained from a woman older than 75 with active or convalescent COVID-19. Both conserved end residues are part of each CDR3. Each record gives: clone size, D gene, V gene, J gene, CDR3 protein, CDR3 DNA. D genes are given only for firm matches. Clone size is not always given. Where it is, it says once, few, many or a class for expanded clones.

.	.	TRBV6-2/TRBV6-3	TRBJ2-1	CASSYFGTGREQFF	TGTGCCAGCAGTTACTTCGGCACAGGGCGTGAGCAGTTCTTC
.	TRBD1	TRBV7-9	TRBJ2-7	CASSLVRTGGAEQYF	TGTGCCAGCAGCTTAGTAAGGACAGGGGGAGCCGAGCAGTACTTC
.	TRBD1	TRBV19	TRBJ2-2	CAARTGITGELFF	TGTGCCGCTCGGACAGGGATCACCGGGGAGCTGTTTTTT
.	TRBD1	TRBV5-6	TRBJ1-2	CASSLAGTGDGYTF	TGTGCCAGCAGCTTGGCCGGGACAGGGGATGGCTACACCTTC
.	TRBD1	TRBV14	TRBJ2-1	CASSHYLTGARNEQFF	TGTGCCAGCAGCCATTACCTAACAGGGGCGCGGAATGAGCAGTTCTTC
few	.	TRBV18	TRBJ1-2	CASSINYGYTF	TGTGCCAGCTCTATAAACTATGGCTACACCTTC
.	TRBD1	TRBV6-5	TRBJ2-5	CASSWTRTGQETQYF	TGTGCCAGCAGTTGGACTCGGACAGGGCAAGAGACCCAGTACTTC
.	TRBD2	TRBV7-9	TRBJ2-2	CAHLTPGGNTGELFF	TGTGCCCACCTTACTCCGGGGGGAAACACCGGGGAGCTGTTTTTT
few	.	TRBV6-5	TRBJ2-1	CASRRGVGYNEQFF	TGTGCCAGCCGCAGGGGTGTCGGTTACAATGAGCAGTTCTTC
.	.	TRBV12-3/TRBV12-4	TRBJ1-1	CASRTISTEAFF	TGTGCCAGCAGGACTATAAGCACTGAAGCTTTCTTT
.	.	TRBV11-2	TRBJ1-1	CASSSRILGTEAFF	TGTGCCAGCAGCTCCCGGATCCTAGGCACTGAAGCTTTCTTT
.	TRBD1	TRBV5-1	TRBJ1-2	CASTQDRTNYGYTF	TGCGCCAGCACCCAGGACAGGACCAACTATGGCTACACCTTC
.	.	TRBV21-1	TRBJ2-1	CARQRELAGTIGEQFF	TGTGCCAGACAACGAGAACTAGCGGGGACTATAGGCGAGCAGTTCTTC
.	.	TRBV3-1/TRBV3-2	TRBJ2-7	CASSQRTIRYEQYF	TGTGCCAGCAGCCAGAGGACTATCCGCTACGAGCAGTACTTC
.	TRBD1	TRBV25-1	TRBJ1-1	CASSGDSKAFF	TGTGCCAGCAGTGGGGACAGTAAGGCTTTCTTT
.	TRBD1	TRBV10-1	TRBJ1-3	CASSRTGVGNTIYF	TGCGCCAGCAGCAGGACAGGGGTTGGAAACACCATATATTTT
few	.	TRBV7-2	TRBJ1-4	CASSLREKLFF	TGTGCCAGCAGCTTGAGGGAGAAACTGTTTTTT